This TCR beta chain comes out of a study of T-cell reconstitution after alpha-beta-depleted transplantation in children. Findings and caveats of the study: In some patients, recipient T cells and intrathymic progenitors surviving conditioning explained high day-60 diversity. One year after transplant, T-cell counts and diversity came mostly from newly produced T cells. Reportedly, alpha-beta T cells present about two months post-transplant originated from several hundred expanded clones of graft origin.

Library preparation (for TCRbeta) was performed with unique molecular identifiers. Each CDR3 protein gets one entry after TCRdb re-called the PCR reads with MiXCR. The table records around 270,000 distinct CDR3 sequences, 9.5% to 13% of them present only once. The CDR3 contains 14 residues. The V gene lost 8 bases and the J gene lost 7 bases, with 17 bases spanning the gap. In germline, CDR1 is SSHAT, CDR2 FNYEAQ (reference sequence). The sample holds many counts of this clonotype. The target antigen is unknown. Sequenced here: PBMCs, sampled before TCRalphabeta/CD19-depleted stem cell transplant. The source of this sequence is a boy under three years old with acute myeloid leukemia, due to receive a stem cell transplant. This chain uses TRBV7-7 with TRBJ2-2, with a weak D call TRBD2 (5 bases). DNA for the CDR3: TGTGCCAGCGAGGCCTTCATCGGGGACGGGGAGCTGTTTTTT. Translated: CASEAFIGDGELFF.